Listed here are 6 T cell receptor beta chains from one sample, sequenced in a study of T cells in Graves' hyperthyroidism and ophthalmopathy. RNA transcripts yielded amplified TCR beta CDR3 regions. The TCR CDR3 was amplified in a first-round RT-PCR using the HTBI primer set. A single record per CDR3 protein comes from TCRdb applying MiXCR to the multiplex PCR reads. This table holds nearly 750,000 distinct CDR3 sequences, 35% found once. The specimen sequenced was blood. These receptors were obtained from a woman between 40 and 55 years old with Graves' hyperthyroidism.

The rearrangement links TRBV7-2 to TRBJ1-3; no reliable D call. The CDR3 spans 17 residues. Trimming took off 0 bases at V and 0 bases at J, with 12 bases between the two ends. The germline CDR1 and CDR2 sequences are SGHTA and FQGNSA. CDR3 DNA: TGTGCCAGCAGCTTAGCGATGCAGGCGAGCTCTGGAAACACCATATATTTT. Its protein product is CASSLAMQASSGNTIYF.

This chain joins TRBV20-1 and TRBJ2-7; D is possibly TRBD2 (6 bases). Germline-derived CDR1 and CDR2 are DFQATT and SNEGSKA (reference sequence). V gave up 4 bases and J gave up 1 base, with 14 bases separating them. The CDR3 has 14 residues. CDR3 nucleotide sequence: TGCAGTGCTATGTTACAGGAGGGGTCCTACGAGCAGTACTTC. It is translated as CSAMLQEGSYEQYF.

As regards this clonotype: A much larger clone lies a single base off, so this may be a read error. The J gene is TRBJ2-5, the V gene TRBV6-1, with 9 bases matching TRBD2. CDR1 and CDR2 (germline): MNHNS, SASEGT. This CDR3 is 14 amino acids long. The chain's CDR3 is CASSPTSGQGTQYF. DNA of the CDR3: TGTGCCAGCAGCCCGACTAGCGGCCAAGGGACCCAGTACTTC.

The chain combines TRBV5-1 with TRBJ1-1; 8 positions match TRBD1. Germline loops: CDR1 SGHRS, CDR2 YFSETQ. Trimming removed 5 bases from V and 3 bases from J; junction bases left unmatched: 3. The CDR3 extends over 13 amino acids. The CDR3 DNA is TGCGCCAGCAGAATGGACAGGGACACTGAAGCTTTCTTT. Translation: CASRMDRDTEAFF.

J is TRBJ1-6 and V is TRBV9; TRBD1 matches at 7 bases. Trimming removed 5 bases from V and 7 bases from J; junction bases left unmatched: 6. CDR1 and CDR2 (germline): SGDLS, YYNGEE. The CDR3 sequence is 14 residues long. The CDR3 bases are TGTGCCAGCAGAGACAGGGCGGGGAATTCACCCCTCCACTTT. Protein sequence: CASRDRAGNSPLHF.

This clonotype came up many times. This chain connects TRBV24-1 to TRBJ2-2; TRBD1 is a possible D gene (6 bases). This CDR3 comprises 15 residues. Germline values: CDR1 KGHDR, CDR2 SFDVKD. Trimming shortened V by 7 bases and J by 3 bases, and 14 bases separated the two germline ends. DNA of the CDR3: TGTGCCACCAGCCCAGGGGACCGGGACACCGGGGAGCTGTTTTTT. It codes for CATSPGDRDTGELFF.